This T cell receptor beta chain was captured by sequencing in a study of cytomegalovirus exposure and HLA in healthy donors. This clone was detected once. TCRdb's table, derived via immunoSEQ multiplex PCR, lists solely in-frame clones and lacks some. The table lists approximately 200,000 clones, about 89% of them singletons. The V gene end was trimmed by 3 bases and the J gene end by 9 bases; junction bases not matched to a gene: 2. Per germline, CDR1 ENHRY and CDR2 SYGVKD. The CDR3 covers 13 residues. Specimen: PBMCs. The receptor's source is a woman aged 18-29 years in good health and CMV-seronegative. The chain has TRBV10-3 and TRBJ2-1, with 10 bases identical to TRBD2. The CDR3 DNA reads TGTGCCATCAGTGATCTAGCGGGAGTTGAGCAGTTCTTC. It is translated as CAISDLAGVEQFF.